Below, 24 T cell receptor beta chains from the same sample are listed, as sequenced in a study of T cells in Graves' hyperthyroidism and ophthalmopathy. Regions amplified from RNA transcripts were the TCR beta CDR3 regions. The TCR CDR3 first-round RT-PCR relied on the HTBI primer set. In TCRdb, the multiplex PCR reads were re-called with MiXCR into one record per CDR3 protein. This table holds almost 600,000 distinct CDR3 sequences, around 42% found once. Material: peripheral blood or thyroid tissue (not recorded which). The receptors originated from a woman between 18 and 30 years old with Graves' hyperthyroidism.

This clonotype showed up many times. The chain uses TRBV20-1 and TRBJ1-4, with 7 bases identical to TRBD1. The V segment lost 3 bases and the J segment 4 bases; nucleotides outside the gene matches: 2. This CDR3 is built from 13 residues. The germline CDR1 and CDR2 sequences are DFQATT and SNEGSKA (reference sequence). The CDR3 sequence is CSARTGYNEKLFF. The CDR3 nucleotides are TGCAGTGCTAGGACAGGGTATAATGAAAAACTGTTTTTT.

At least ten counts were recorded for this clonotype. The chain links TRBV29-1 to TRBJ2-3, with D perhaps assigned TRBD1 or TRBD2 (5 bases each). The CDR3 has 11 amino acids. Germline V lookup: CDR1 SQVTM, CDR2 ANQGSEA. V lost 5 bases, J lost 4 bases, and 7 bases lay in between. In DNA, the CDR3 is TGCAGCGTTTTGGGGGCAGATACGCAGTATTTT. The encoded protein is CSVLGADTQYF.

In the case of this clonotype: With a much larger clone just one base away, this may be a read error. The rearrangement joins TRBV6-5 to TRBJ2-2; a weak D match, TRBD1 (6 bases). The V end lost 7 bases, the J end lost 9 bases, and 15 bases lay between the germline ends. The CDR3 contains 13 residues. CDR1 is MNHEY, CDR2 SVGAGI, per germline. The CDR3 coding sequence is TGTGCCAGCAAAACAGGGTGGTCCAGGGAGCTGTTTTTT. Protein product: CASKTGWSRELFF.

To note about this clonotype: A clone one base away is much larger, so this may be a read error. The J gene is TRBJ2-7, the V gene TRBV7-2; TRBD2 matches at 7 bases. Germline CDR1 is SGHTA and CDR2 is FQGNSA. This CDR3 spans 11 amino acids. The V and J ends lost 8 bases and 2 bases, in that order; junction bases with no gene match: 0. CDR3 nucleotides: TGTGCCAGCGGGAGGGCCTACGAGCAGTACTTC. This sequence encodes CASGRAYEQYF.

In this sample, this clonotype turned up many times. The chain carries TRBV7-2 and TRBJ1-4, with a weak D call TRBD1 (6 bases). Germline V gene lookup returns CDR1 SGHTA and CDR2 FQGNSA. The V gene lost 1 base and the J gene lost 9 bases, with 12 bases spanning the gap. CDR3 length equals 14 residues. CDR3 sequence reads: CASSLGAQGQKLFF. The CDR3 DNA reads as TGTGCCAGCAGCTTAGGGGCCCAGGGGCAAAAACTGTTTTTT.

The V call is TRBV29-1, the J call TRBJ1-2; D is unclear. The CDR3 extends over 11 amino acids. Trimming left V 8 bases short and J 3 bases short, with 10 bases between. Germline V gene data show CDR1 as SQVTM and CDR2 as ANQGSEA. This CDR3 reads CSLARDYGYTF. CDR3 coding DNA: TGCAGCTTAGCGAGAGACTATGGCTACACCTTC.

There are a few counts of this clonotype. A much larger clonotype is one base distant, so this may be a read error. The rearrangement links TRBV7-2 to TRBJ1-1; 11 bases line up with TRBD1. CDR3 size: 14 residues. Germline CDR1 reads SGHTA; CDR2 reads FQGNSA. Here the CDR3 reads CASSPGQGGAEASF. CDR3 bases: TGTGCCAGCAGCCCGGGACAGGGGGGTGCTGAAGCTTCCTTT.

Only one count was recorded for this clonotype. Compared with germline, one end of the junction differs, possibly owing to a read error. The chain joins TRBV20-1 to TRBJ1-6; D is unresolved. Germline V gene lookup returns CDR1 DFQATT and CDR2 SNEGSKA (reference sequence). The CDR3 is 13 amino acids. The CDR3 protein is CSAVARYNTPLHF. The CDR3 DNA is TGCAGTGCTGTGGCCAGGTATAATACACCCCTCCACTTT.

This clonotype came up many times. This rearrangement joins TRBV19 to TRBJ2-7, with 7 bases fitting TRBD1. The CDR3 has 14 residues. Germline V gene lookup returns CDR1 LNHDA and CDR2 SQIVND (reference sequence). The V segment lost 3 bases and the J segment 4 bases; nucleotides outside the gene matches: 6. CDR3 DNA: TGTGCCAGTAGTATCTCCGCAGGGGGATACGAGCAGTACTTC. It specifies CASSISAGGYEQYF.

The chain joins TRBV7-2 to TRBJ1-5, with D perhaps TRBD1 (5 bases). This CDR3 comprises 16 residues. Germline CDR1 reads SGHTA; CDR2 reads FQGNSA. V was shortened by 5 bases and J by 1 base, with 15 bases between the two germline ends. The CDR3 loop is CASSPGFDVSNQPQHF. The CDR3 nucleotides read TGTGCCAGCAGCCCAGGGTTTGACGTGAGCAATCAGCCCCAGCATTTT.

This clonotype was observed many times. This sequence joins TRBV20-1 and TRBJ2-7; D may be TRBD1 or TRBD2 (5 bases each). Germline V gives CDR1 DFQATT, CDR2 SNEGSKA (reference sequence). This CDR3 is built from 14 residues. Trimming cost V 2 bases and J 4 bases, with 15 bases left between them. The CDR3 sequence: CSARRQGEFYEQYF. The CDR3 DNA reads TGCAGTGCTAGAAGGCAGGGAGAATTTTACGAGCAGTACTTC.

This clonotype came up many times. The J gene is TRBJ1-2, the V gene TRBV24-1, with D unresolved. The CDR3 consists of 14 residues. Germline loops: CDR1 KGHDR, CDR2 SFDVKD. V was pared by 3 bases and J by 2 bases, with 9 bases between. The CDR3 DNA is TGTGCCACCAGTGATCCCGGCTACAACTATGGCTACACCTTC. This sequence encodes CATSDPGYNYGYTF.

This clonotype came up many times. The chain uses TRBV7-9 and TRBJ2-7; D may match TRBD1 or TRBD2 (5 bases each). The V end lost 1 base, the J end lost 6 bases, and 13 bases lay between the germline ends. This CDR3 is 14 amino acids long. Germline CDR1 SEHNR, CDR2 FQNEAQ (reference sequence). The CDR3 nucleotides read TGTGCCAGCAGCTTAGTGTCCGGGGCGACCGAGCAGTACTTC. This gives the protein CASSLVSGATEQYF.

This clonotype was counted many times. This chain connects TRBV9 to TRBJ1-1, with D uncertain. Between the trimmed V and J ends, which lost 0 bases and 0 bases, there was a span of 6 bases. There are 14 residues in the CDR3. CDR1 is SGDLS and CDR2 is YYNGEE in the germline V gene. The DNA of the CDR3 is TGTGCCAGCAGCGTAGCTACGATGAACACTGAAGCTTTCTTT. Protein product: CASSVATMNTEAFF.

This clonotype was counted at least ten times. This chain joins TRBV7-3 and TRBJ2-2, with 14 bases aligning to TRBD2. V was clipped by 1 base and J by 4 bases; unmatched bases: 2. Looked up from germline, CDR1 is SGHTA and CDR2 is FQGTGA. This CDR3 contains 17 residues. The chain's CDR3 is CASSLSGLAGGTGELFF. The CDR3 DNA reads TGTGCCAGCAGCTTAAGTGGACTAGCGGGAGGCACCGGGGAGCTGTTTTTT.

This clonotype was observed many times. The V call is TRBV2, the J call TRBJ1-2; 11 bases match TRBD1. CDR1 is SNHLY, CDR2 FYNNEI, per germline. The V gene end was trimmed by 4 bases and the J gene end by 2 bases; junction bases not matched to a gene: 3. The CDR3 length is 15 residues. The CDR3 DNA reads as TGTGCCAGCAGTGGGGGGGACAGGGGGAACTATGGCTACACCTTC. Translating gives CASSGGDRGNYGYTF.

The chain employs TRBV14 and TRBJ2-7; 7 positions agree with TRBD1. The CDR3 is 15 residues long. The V gene's germline CDR1 is SGHDN and CDR2 FVKESK. With 6 bases clipped from V and 5 bases from J, the junction kept 13 bases outside the gene matches. The CDR3 sequence: CASRLNTGELDEQYF. CDR3 bases: TGTGCCAGCAGGCTGAATACAGGGGAGTTGGACGAGCAGTACTTC.

This clonotype occurred a few times. V gene TRBV3-1 combines with J gene TRBJ2-2; TRBD2 aligns across 7 bases. This CDR3 has 12 residues. The junction had 0 bases not matched to a gene; V was cut back by 6 bases and J by 5 bases. From germline, CDR1 is LGHDT and CDR2 YNNKEL (reference sequence). As DNA, the CDR3 is TGTGCCAGCAGGCGGGAGACCGGGGAGCTGTTTTTT. Translated: CASRRETGELFF.

About this clonotype: This may be a read error, as it is one base from a much larger clone. This chain connects TRBV6-5 to TRBJ2-2; D gene ambiguous. The CDR3 extends over 13 amino acids. The germline CDR1 and CDR2 sequences are MNHEY and SVGAGI. CDR3 sequence reads: CDSSYSASGELFF. CDR3 sequence (DNA): TGTGACAGCAGTTACTCAGCTTCCGGGGAGCTGTTTTTT.

This clonotype was seen only a few times. This rearrangement joins TRBV18 to TRBJ2-7, with D unclear. V lost 2 bases and J lost 2, with 10 bases in between. Germline CDR1 is KGHSH and CDR2 is LQKENI. The CDR3 has 14 residues. The DNA for the CDR3 is TGTGCCAGCTCACCAGGAGAGAAAACCTACGAGCAGTACTTC. Amino acid sequence: CASSPGEKTYEQYF.

The V and J genes are TRBV12-3 or TRBV12-4 and TRBJ1-1; D might be TRBD1 (6 bases). Deletions cut 3 bases from V and 1 base from J, with 9 bases between. The CDR3 is made up of 14 amino acids. CDR3 sequence reads: CASSLWTANTEAFF. The CDR3 DNA sequence: TGTGCCAGCAGTTTGTGGACAGCGAACACTGAAGCTTTCTTT.

In its sample, this clonotype was seen many times. The genes are TRBV6-2 or TRBV6-3 and TRBJ1-1; maybe TRBD1 (5 bases). This CDR3 is built from 13 residues. CDR1 and CDR2 (germline): MNHEY, SVGEGT. V shed 5 bases and J shed 1 base, with 8 bases lying between them. The CDR3 loop reads CASSHGQNTEAFF. The CDR3 DNA reads TGTGCCAGCAGTCACGGACAGAACACTGAAGCTTTCTTT.

The chain couples TRBV6-4 to TRBJ1-2; D is unresolved. CDR3 size: 13 residues. CDR1 and CDR2 from the germline V gene are MRHNA and SNTAGT. Deletions cut 2 bases from V and 8 bases from J, with 12 bases between. The CDR3 DNA reads TGTGCCAGCAGTGACGGCCGAATCGGAGGCTACACCTTC. The encoded protein is CASSDGRIGGYTF.

This clonotype showed up just once. A much more abundant neighbour one base away suggests this may be a read error. Here the CDR3 DNA reads TGTGCCAGCAGCCAAGACACATACAGTAACTATGGCTACACCTTC. Protein sequence: CASSQDTYSNYGYTF. The gene calls are TRBV4-2 and TRBJ1-2, with D uncertain. CDR3 size: 15 residues. Germline V gene sequence: CDR1 LGHNA, CDR2 YNFKEQ. V was shortened by 0 bases and J by 1 base, with 9 bases between the two germline ends.